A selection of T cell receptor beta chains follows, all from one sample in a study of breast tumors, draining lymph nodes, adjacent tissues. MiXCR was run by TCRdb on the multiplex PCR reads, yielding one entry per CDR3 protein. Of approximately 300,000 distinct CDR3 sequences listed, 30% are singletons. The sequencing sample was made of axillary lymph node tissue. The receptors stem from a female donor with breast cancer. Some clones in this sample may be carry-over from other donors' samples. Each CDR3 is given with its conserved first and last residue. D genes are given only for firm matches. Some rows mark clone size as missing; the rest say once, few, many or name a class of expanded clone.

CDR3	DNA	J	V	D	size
CASSRGSGAGSGNTIYF	TGTGCCAGCAGCCGAGGCTCAGGGGCCGGCTCTGGAAACACCATATATTTT	TRBJ1-3	TRBV9	-	many
CASSLRGQGWGNTEAFF	TGCGCCAGCAGCTTGAGGGGACAGGGGTGGGGGAACACTGAAGCTTTCTTT	TRBJ1-1	TRBV5-1	TRBD1	-
CASSWGGAPAGELFF	TGTGCCAGCAGTTGGGGGGGCGCCCCGGCCGGGGAGCTGTTTTTT	TRBJ2-2	TRBV11-2	-	-
CASSPLRAGTDTQYF	TGTGCCAGCAGCCCTCTAAGGGCCGGCACAGATACGCAGTATTTT	TRBJ2-3	TRBV9	-	many
CAWHPVGGPYGYTF	TGTGCCTGGCACCCTGTGGGGGGGCCGTATGGCTACACCTTC	TRBJ1-2	TRBV30	-	few
CASNVGNQPQHF	TGTGCCAGTAACGTAGGCAATCAGCCCCAGCATTTT	TRBJ1-5	TRBV19	-	many
CASSSQGVANEKLFF	TGCGCCAGCAGCTCGCAGGGGGTGGCTAATGAAAAACTGTTTTTT	TRBJ1-4	TRBV5-1	TRBD1	many
CASSSSVYTGELFF	TGTGCCAGCAGTTCCAGTGTTTACACCGGGGAGCTGTTTTTT	TRBJ2-2	TRBV10-3	-	-
CACSLDRAESSSPLHF	TGTGCCTGCAGCTTGGATCGGGCCGAATCAAGTTCACCCCTCCACTTT	TRBJ1-6	TRBV5-6	-	-
CASSQVWTTEAFF	TGTGCCAGCAGCCAAGTTTGGACCACTGAAGCTTTCTTT	TRBJ1-1	TRBV14	-	-
CASSPDWREGRETQYF	TGTGCCAGCAGCCCAGACTGGCGGGAGGGCCGAGAGACCCAGTACTTC	TRBJ2-5	TRBV11-3	TRBD2	few
CASSLGGSPSGANVLTF	TGTGCCAGCAGCTTGGGAGGATCCCCATCTGGGGCCAACGTCCTGACTTTC	TRBJ2-6	TRBV11-2	-	many
CASSLTGLAGGFGADTQYF	TGTGCCAGCAGCTTAACCGGGCTAGCGGGAGGATTTGGCGCAGATACGCAGTATTTT	TRBJ2-3	TRBV7-3	TRBD2	many
CASSLGRSGNTIYF	TGTGCCAGCAGCTTAGGACGCTCTGGAAACACCATATATTTT	TRBJ1-3	TRBV7-9	-	-
CASSEPGQGAKGYTF	TGTGCCAGCAGCGAACCGGGACAGGGGGCGAAGGGCTACACCTTC	TRBJ1-2	TRBV6-5	TRBD1	many
CASSESGGPGHYGYTF	TGCGCCAGCAGTGAGTCGGGTGGGCCGGGACACTATGGCTACACCTTC	TRBJ1-2	TRBV10-2	-	many
CASSLVSVRDTQYF	TGTGCCAGCAGCTTAGTTTCCGTTCGGGATACGCAGTATTTT	TRBJ2-3	TRBV11-3	-	many
CASRSFQETQYF	TGTGCCAGCAGGTCATTCCAAGAGACCCAGTACTTC	TRBJ2-5	TRBV28	-	-
CSARNPEQGGNTEAFF	TGCAGTGCTAGAAACCCTGAGCAGGGCGGGAACACTGAAGCTTTCTTT	TRBJ1-1	TRBV20-1	-	-
CASSLVDPKGTDTQYF	TGTGCCAGCAGTTTGGTAGACCCAAAAGGCACAGATACGCAGTATTTT	TRBJ2-3	TRBV28	-	-